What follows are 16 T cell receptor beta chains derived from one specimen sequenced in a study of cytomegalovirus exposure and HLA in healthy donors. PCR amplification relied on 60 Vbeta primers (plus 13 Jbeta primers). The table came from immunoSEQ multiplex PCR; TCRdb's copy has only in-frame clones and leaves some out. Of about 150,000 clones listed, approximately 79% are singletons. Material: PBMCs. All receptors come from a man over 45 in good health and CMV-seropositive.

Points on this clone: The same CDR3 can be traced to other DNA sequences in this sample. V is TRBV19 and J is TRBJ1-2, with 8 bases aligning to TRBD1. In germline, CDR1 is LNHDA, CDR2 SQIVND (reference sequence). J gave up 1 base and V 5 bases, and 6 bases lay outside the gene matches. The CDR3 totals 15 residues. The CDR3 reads CASSESDRGNYGYTF. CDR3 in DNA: TGTGCCAGTAGTGAGAGTGACAGGGGTAACTATGGCTACACCTTC.

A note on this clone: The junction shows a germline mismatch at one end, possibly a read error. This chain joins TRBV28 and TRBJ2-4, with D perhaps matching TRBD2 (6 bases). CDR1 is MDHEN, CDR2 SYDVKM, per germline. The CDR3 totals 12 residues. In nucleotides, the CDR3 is TGTGCCAGCAGTGGGACCGTCTCAGGAGGGAACTTC. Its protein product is CASSGTVSGGNF.

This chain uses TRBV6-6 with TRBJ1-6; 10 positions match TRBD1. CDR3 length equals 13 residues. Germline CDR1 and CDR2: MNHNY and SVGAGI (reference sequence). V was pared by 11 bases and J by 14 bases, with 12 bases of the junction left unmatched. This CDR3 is CAGGQGWRGTLHF. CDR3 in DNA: TGTGCCGGGGGACAGGGGTGGAGAGGAACCCTCCACTTT.

The CDR3 spells CSVGRGGGGEQYF. The CDR3 bases are TGCAGCGTTGGTAGAGGGGGCGGAGGGGAGCAGTACTTC. V and J are TRBV29-1 and TRBJ2-7; weak D call: TRBD1 (7 bases). The CDR3 totals 13 residues. Germline lookup yields CDR1 SQVTM and CDR2 ANQGSEA. Trimming removed 4 bases from V and 7 bases from J, with 17 bases in between.

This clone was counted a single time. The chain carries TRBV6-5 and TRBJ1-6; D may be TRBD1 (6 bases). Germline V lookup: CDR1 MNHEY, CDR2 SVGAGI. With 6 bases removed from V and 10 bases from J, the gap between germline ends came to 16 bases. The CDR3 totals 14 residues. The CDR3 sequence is CASRGQGRGSPLHF. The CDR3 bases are TGTGCCAGCAGAGGCCAGGGGCGAGGGTCACCCCTCCACTTT.

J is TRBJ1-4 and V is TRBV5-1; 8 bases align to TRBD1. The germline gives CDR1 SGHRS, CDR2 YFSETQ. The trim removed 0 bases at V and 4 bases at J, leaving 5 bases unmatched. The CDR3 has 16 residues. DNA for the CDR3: TGCGCCAGCAGCTTGGTTGGACAGGGACGTAATGAAAAACTGTTTTTT. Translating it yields CASSLVGQGRNEKLFF.

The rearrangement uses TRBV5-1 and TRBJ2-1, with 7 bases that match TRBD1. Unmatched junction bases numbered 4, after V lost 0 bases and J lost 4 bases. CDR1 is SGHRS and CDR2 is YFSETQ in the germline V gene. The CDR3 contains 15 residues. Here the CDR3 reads CASSLAGTEYNEQFF. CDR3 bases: TGCGCCAGCAGCTTGGCCGGGACAGAGTACAATGAGCAGTTCTTC.

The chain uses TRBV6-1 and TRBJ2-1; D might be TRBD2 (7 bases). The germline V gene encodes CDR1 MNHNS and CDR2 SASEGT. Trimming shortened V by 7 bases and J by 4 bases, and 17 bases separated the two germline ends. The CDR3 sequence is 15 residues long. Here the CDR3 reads CASTLRGGSYNEQFF. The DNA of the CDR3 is TGTGCCAGCACCCTAAGGGGGGGATCTTACAATGAGCAGTTCTTC.

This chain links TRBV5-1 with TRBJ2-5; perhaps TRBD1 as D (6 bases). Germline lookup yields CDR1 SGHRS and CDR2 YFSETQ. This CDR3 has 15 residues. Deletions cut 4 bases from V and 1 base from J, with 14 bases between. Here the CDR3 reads CASSQTDRSQETQYF. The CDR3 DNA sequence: TGCGCCAGCAGCCAAACAGACAGGAGCCAAGAGACCCAGTACTTC.

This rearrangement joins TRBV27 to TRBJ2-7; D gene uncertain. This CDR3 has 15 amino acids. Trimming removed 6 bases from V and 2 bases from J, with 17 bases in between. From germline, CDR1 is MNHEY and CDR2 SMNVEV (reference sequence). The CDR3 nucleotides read TGTGCCAGCAGCCTCCGAACGGGTTCGACCTACGAGCAGTACTTC. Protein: CASSLRTGSTYEQYF.

CDR3 region: CASSGTSGNREQFF. CDR3 DNA: TGCGCCAGCAGTGGGACTAGCGGGAACCGTGAGCAGTTCTTC. The genes are TRBV10-2 and TRBJ2-1; 12 positions agree with TRBD2. J lost 9 bases, V lost 4 bases, and 4 bases had no gene match. Germline CDR1 is WSHSY and CDR2 is SAAADI. The CDR3 sequence is 14 residues long.

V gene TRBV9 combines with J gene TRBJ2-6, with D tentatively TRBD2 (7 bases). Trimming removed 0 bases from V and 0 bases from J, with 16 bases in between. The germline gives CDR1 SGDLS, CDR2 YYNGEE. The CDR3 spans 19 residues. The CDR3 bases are TGTGCCAGCAGCGTAGGAGGGGGGGGGCAAAGCTCTGGGGCCAACGTCCTGACTTTC. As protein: CASSVGGGGQSSGANVLTF.

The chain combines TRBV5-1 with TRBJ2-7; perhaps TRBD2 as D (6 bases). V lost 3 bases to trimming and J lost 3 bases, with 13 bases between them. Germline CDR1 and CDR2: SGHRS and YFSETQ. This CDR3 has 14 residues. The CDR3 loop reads CASSYAGTDYEQYF. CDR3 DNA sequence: TGCGCCAGCAGCTACGCCGGGACTGACTACGAGCAGTACTTC.

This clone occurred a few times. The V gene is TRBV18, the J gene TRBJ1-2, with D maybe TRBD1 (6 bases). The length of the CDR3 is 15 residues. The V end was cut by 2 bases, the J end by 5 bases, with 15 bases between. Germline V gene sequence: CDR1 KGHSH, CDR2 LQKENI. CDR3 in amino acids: CASSPRTAPSYGYTF. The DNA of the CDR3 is TGTGCCAGCTCACCAAGGACAGCTCCCTCATATGGCTACACCTTC.

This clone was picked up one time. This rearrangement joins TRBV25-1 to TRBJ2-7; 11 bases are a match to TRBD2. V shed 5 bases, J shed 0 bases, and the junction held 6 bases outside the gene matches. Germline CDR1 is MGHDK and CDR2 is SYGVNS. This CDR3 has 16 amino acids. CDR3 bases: TGTGCCAGCAGTTCAATTAGCGGGGGGGACTCCTACGAGCAGTACTTC. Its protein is CASSSISGGDSYEQYF.

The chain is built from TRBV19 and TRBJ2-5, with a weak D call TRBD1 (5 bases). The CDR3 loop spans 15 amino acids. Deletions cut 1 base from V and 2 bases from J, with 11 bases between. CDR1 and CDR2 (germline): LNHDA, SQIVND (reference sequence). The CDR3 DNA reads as TGTGCCAGTAGTATAGCAGGGATGGGTCAAGAGACCCAGTACTTC. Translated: CASSIAGMGQETQYF.